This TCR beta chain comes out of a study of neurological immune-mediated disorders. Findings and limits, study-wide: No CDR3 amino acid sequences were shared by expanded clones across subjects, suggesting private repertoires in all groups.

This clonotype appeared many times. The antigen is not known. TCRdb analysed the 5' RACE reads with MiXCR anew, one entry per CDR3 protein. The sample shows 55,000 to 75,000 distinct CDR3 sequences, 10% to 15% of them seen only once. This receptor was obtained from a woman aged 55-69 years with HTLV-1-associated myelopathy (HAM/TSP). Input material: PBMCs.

CDR3: CASSEGLAEISYEQYF. The CDR3 DNA reads TGTGCCAGCAGCGAGGGACTAGCGGAAATCTCCTACGAGCAGTACTTC. The gene calls are TRBV5-6 and TRBJ2-7; 11 bases agree with TRBD2. The trim removed 4 bases at V and 0 bases at J, leaving 6 bases unmatched. Per germline, CDR1 SGHDT and CDR2 YYEEEE. The CDR3 has 16 residues.